This TCR beta chain was retrieved from a study of sequential checkpoint blockade in melanoma. The wider study: Arm A got nivolumab then ipilimumab; arm B the reverse, 1:1. TCRbeta immunosequencing was performed on DNA from roughly 99 pretreatment melanoma tumor samples. Both treatment sequences were followed by maintenance nivolumab. Study-wide points: Tumor T-cell fraction and clonality correlated with PD-L1 and CD8+ counts.

This clone was seen a few times. The antigen is unknown. The repertoire was sequenced with immunoSEQ multiplex PCR; TCRdb's copy has only in-frame clones and lacks some. The data contain more than 2,500 clones, around 21% of them singletons. Treatment here: randomized to nivolumab then ipilimumab (arm A) or the reverse (arm B). Germline trimming cut 4 bases from V and 0 bases from J; bases unmatched to any gene: 4. Per germline, CDR1 MDHEN and CDR2 SYDVKM. This CDR3 has 17 residues. This chain connects TRBV28 to TRBJ2-3; 13 bases agree with TRBD2. The TCR comes from a human donor with melanoma. The sample was tumor tissue (inferred from file names), taken from a patient given nivolumab and ipilimumab in sequence. CDR3 sequence (DNA): TGTGCCAGCAGTTCCGGGACTAGCGGGGCTAGCACAGATACGCAGTATTTT. It specifies CASSSGTSGASTDTQYF.